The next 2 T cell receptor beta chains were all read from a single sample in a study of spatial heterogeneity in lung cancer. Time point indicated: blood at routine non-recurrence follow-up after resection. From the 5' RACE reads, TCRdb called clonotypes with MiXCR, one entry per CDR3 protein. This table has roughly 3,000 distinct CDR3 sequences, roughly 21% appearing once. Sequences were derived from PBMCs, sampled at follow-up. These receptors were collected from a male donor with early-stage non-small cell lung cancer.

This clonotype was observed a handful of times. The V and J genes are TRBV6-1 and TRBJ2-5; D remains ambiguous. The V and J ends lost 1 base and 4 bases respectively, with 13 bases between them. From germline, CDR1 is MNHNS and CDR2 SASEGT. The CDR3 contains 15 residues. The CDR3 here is CASSEVNSRGETQYF. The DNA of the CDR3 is TGTGCCAGCAGTGAAGTAAACAGCCGCGGAGAGACCCAGTACTTC.

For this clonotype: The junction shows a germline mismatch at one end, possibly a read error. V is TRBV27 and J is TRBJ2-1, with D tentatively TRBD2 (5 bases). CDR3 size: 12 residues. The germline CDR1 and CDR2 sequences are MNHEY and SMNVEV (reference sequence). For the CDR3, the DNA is TGTGCCAGCAGTTTGGGGAGCATCCATGAGCAGTTC. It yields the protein CASSLGSIHEQF.